The T cell receptor (beta chain) described here comes from a study of control samples from healthy donors and cancer patients. Generated by immunoSEQ multiplex PCR, the TCRdb table keeps only in-frame clones and is missing some. The sample has about 89,000 clones; over 75% are singletons. V was clipped by 5 bases and J by 2 bases, with 10 bases between them. This CDR3 spans 14 amino acids. Germline values: CDR1 MNHEY, CDR2 SVGAGI. The receptor comes from a woman aged 40 to 50 in good health. Material for sequencing was blood. This rearrangement joins TRBV6-5 to TRBJ1-3; perhaps TRBD1 as D (6 bases). CDR3 DNA: TGTGCCAGCAGTCGGGCAGGGGCTGGAAACACCATATATTTT. Encoded protein: CASSRAGAGNTIYF.